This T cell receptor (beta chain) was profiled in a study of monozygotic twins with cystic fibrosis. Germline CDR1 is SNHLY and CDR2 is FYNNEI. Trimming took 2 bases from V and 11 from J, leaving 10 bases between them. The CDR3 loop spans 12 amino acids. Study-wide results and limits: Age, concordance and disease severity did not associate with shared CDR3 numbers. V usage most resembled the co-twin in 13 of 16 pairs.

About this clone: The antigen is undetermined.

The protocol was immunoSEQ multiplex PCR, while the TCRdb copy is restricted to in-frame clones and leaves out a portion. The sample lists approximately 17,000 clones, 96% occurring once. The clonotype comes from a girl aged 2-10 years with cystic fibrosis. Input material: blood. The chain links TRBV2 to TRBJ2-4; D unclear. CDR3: CASSESAWVQYF. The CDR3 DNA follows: TGTGCCAGCAGTGAATCAGCGTGGGTTCAGTACTTC.